The next 23 T cell receptor beta chains were all read from a single sample in a study of shared clonotypes between healthy human individuals. Profiling relied on immunoSEQ multiplex PCR, and the TCRdb table lists in-frame clones only, not all of them. The sample has 450,000 to 600,000 clones, around 80% seen once. Sequencing used PBMCs. The receptors shown here come from a woman aged 40-49 years in good health. Some clones in this sample may be carry-over from other donors' samples.

The chain combines TRBV9 with TRBJ1-3; D is unresolved. V dropped 2 bases and J dropped 4 bases, with 1 base sitting between them. Per germline, CDR1 SGDLS and CDR2 YYNGEE. This CDR3 comprises 11 residues. The CDR3 is CASSVGNTIYF. The CDR3 DNA reads as TGTGCCAGCAGCGTGGGAAACACCATATATTTT.

This rearrangement joins TRBV10-3 to TRBJ2-1; no firm D call. The CDR3 length is 15 residues. Germline CDR1 ENHRY, CDR2 SYGVKD. With 0 bases removed from V and 3 bases from J, the gap between germline ends came to 9 bases. The CDR3 DNA reads TGTGCCATCAGTGAGTCAGGAGCAGACTACAATGAGCAGTTCTTC. Translation: CAISESGADYNEQFF.

This clone occurred a few times. The J gene is TRBJ1-1, the V gene TRBV25-1; D may be TRBD1 (5 bases). The germline V and J ends were trimmed by 4 bases and 5 bases, with 11 bases remaining between them. Germline CDR1 reads MGHDK; CDR2 reads SYGVNS. This CDR3 comprises 13 residues. In DNA, the CDR3 is TGTGCCAGCAGTGGGGGATCAGGGACTGAAGCTTTCTTT. Its translation is CASSGGSGTEAFF.

V gene TRBV11-2 combines with J gene TRBJ1-1; D remains ambiguous. V gave up 2 bases and J gave up 4 bases, with 5 bases separating them. The CDR3 length is 12 residues. Germline assignment: CDR1 SGHAT and CDR2 FQNNGV. CDR3 sequence: CASSLRGTEAFF. The CDR3 bases are TGTGCCAGCAGCTTACGGGGCACTGAAGCTTTCTTT.

The chain has TRBV6-1 and TRBJ2-5, with 10 bases fitting TRBD1. Looked up from germline, CDR1 is MNHNS and CDR2 is SASEGT. Trimming took 7 bases from V and 4 from J; bases not matched to a gene: 9. The CDR3 extends over 15 amino acids. The CDR3 region has the DNA TGTGCCAGCACCTGGGACAGGGGAGGGCTAGAGACCCAGTACTTC. It specifies CASTWDRGGLETQYF.

This chain links TRBV29-1 with TRBJ2-1; D might be TRBD2 (5 bases). The germline V gene encodes CDR1 SQVTM and CDR2 ANQGSEA. V lost 7 bases and J lost 0, with 10 bases in between. CDR3 length equals 13 residues. CDR3: CSASTSSYNEQFF. CDR3 DNA: TGCAGCGCCTCCACTAGCTCCTACAATGAGCAGTTCTTC.

The V gene is TRBV6-6, the J gene TRBJ2-5; the D call may be TRBD1 or TRBD2 (5 bases each). The V gene lost 6 bases and the J gene lost 5 bases, with 19 bases spanning the gap. Germline CDR1 is MNHNY and CDR2 is SVGAGI (reference sequence). The CDR3 is 15 residues long. Here the CDR3 reads CASRDIGGTWETQYF. The DNA of the CDR3 is TGTGCCAGCAGGGACATAGGTGGGACCTGGGAGACCCAGTACTTC.

The CDR3 region is CASSVEGYRGETQYF. The CDR3 DNA reads TGTGCCAGCAGCGTAGAGGGGTATAGAGGCGAGACCCAGTACTTC. The chain is built from TRBV9 and TRBJ2-5, with D perhaps TRBD1 (5 bases). With 0 bases removed from V and 5 bases from J, the gap between germline ends came to 14 bases. The CDR3 contains 15 residues. The germline V gene encodes CDR1 SGDLS and CDR2 YYNGEE.

V and J are TRBV12-1 and TRBJ2-4; the table's D gene call, TRBD1, was not cross checked with the DNA. TRBV12-1 corresponds to a pseudogene. The CDR3 sequence is 19 residues long. For the CDR3, the DNA is TGTGCCAGCAGCTTTGAATCGGGACAGTTAATAGTAGCCAAAAACATTCAGTACTTC. Amino acid sequence: CASSFESGQLIVAKNIQYF.

V is TRBV28 and J is TRBJ1-5; D not certain. The CDR3 has 12 residues. The ends were cut back, 6 bases at V and 4 bases at J, with 7 bases in the middle. Germline V gene data show CDR1 as MDHEN and CDR2 as SYDVKM. The CDR3 coding sequence is TGTGCCAGCAGGGAAAGAAATCAGCCCCAGCATTTT. As protein: CASRERNQPQHF.

The chain has TRBV5-1 and TRBJ2-7, with D perhaps TRBD1 (5 bases). There are 14 residues in the CDR3. Trimming removed 7 bases at V and 0 bases at J, with 14 bases between. The germline gives CDR1 SGHRS, CDR2 YFSETQ. The CDR3 spells CASHGAGNSYEQYF. The CDR3 DNA sequence: TGCGCCAGCCATGGGGCAGGAAACTCCTACGAGCAGTACTTC.

The rearrangement links TRBV7-8 to TRBJ2-7; 7 nucleotides align to TRBD2. The CDR3 runs 14 residues. The germline CDR1 and CDR2 sequences are SGHVS and FQNEAQ. V was pared by 6 bases and J by 1 base, with 6 bases of the junction left unmatched. In DNA form, the CDR3 reads TGTGCCAGCAGGCAATCGGGGGGTTCCTACGAGCAGTACTTC. This codes for CASRQSGGSYEQYF.

The chain uses TRBV6-6 and TRBJ1-2; the D gene is possibly TRBD1 (5 bases). The V gene's germline CDR1 is MNHNY and CDR2 SVGAGI (reference sequence). The CDR3 runs to 13 residues. Trimming removed 5 bases at V and 4 bases at J, with 11 bases between. The CDR3 DNA reads TGTGCCAGCAGTAAGACAGAACCCTATGGCTACACCTTC. Its protein product is CASSKTEPYGYTF.

The J gene is TRBJ2-3, the V gene TRBV14, with a tentative D call TRBD2 (5 bases). This CDR3 spans 18 amino acids. Trimming shortened V by 4 bases and J by 2 bases, and 22 bases separated the two germline ends. Germline lookup yields CDR1 SGHDN and CDR2 FVKESK. The CDR3, as DNA: TGTGCCAGCAGCCCCCGGCGCGGGCCGCTTACTATCACAGATACGCAGTATTTT. This gives the protein CASSPRRGPLTITDTQYF.

V gene TRBV19 combines with J gene TRBJ2-7; 7 bases match TRBD1. CDR1 is LNHDA and CDR2 is SQIVND in the germline V gene (reference sequence). Germline trimming cut 6 bases from V and 2 bases from J; bases unmatched to any gene: 4. CDR3 length equals 13 residues. The CDR3 bases are TGTGCCAGTAGACGGACAGGCACCTACGAGCAGTACTTC. Translated, it gives CASRRTGTYEQYF.

The sample holds a few counts of this clone. This chain links TRBV14 with TRBJ1-2; D unclear. CDR1 is SGHDN and CDR2 is FVKESK in the germline V gene. The CDR3 is made up of 15 amino acids. V was pared by 1 base and J by 8 bases, with 17 bases between. DNA for the CDR3: TGTGCCAGCAGCCAAGCCGTGAATCCGACGTTCGGCTACACCTTC. This sequence encodes CASSQAVNPTFGYTF.

Worth noting for this clone: Other DNA sequences of this sample code for an identical CDR3. V and J are TRBV5-1 and TRBJ2-1; no clear D. The germline V and J ends were trimmed by 4 bases and 5 bases, with 7 bases remaining between them. This CDR3 spans 12 amino acids. CDR1 and CDR2 (germline): SGHRS, YFSETQ. CDR3 nucleotides: TGCGCCAGCAGCCTACTAAACAATGAGCAGTTCTTC. Protein: CASSLLNNEQFF.

The sample holds a few counts of this clone. CDR3 residues: CASSIFGRSNEKLFF. The CDR3 bases are TGTGCCAGTAGTATTTTCGGCAGGTCTAATGAAAAACTGTTTTTT. The chain recombines TRBV19 with TRBJ1-4; no firm D call. CDR3 length: 15 amino acids. Germline CDR1 and CDR2: LNHDA and SQIVND (reference sequence). Trimming removed 3 bases from V and 3 bases from J, with 11 bases in between.

This clone has more than one count but fewer than ten. The chain has TRBV4-1 and TRBJ2-2, with a weak D call TRBD1 (6 bases). Trimming removed 10 bases at V and 1 base at J, with 10 bases between. Germline V gene data show CDR1 as MGHRA and CDR2 as YSYEKL. CDR3 size: 13 residues. The CDR3 bases are TGCGCCACCTCGGACAGGAACACCGGGGAGCTGTTTTTT. Its translation is CATSDRNTGELFF.

On this clone: One end of the junction varies from germline; a read error may be responsible. CDR3 sequence: CASSSNPTANAEAFF. The CDR3, as DNA: TGTGCCAGCAGTTCAAACCCGACCGCGAACGCTGAAGCTTTCTTT. V is TRBV28 and J is TRBJ1-1; no clear D. The length of the CDR3 is 15 residues. CDR1 and CDR2 from the germline V gene are MDHEN and SYDVKM.

This chain connects TRBV6-5 to TRBJ1-2; no clear D. Germline V lookup: CDR1 MNHEY, CDR2 SVGAGI. This CDR3 is built from 15 residues. V was trimmed by 2 bases and J by 8 bases, leaving 18 bases between them. The DNA of the CDR3 is TGTGCCAGCAGTTACACGGACGGCAGAGAGGTCGGCTACACCTTC. It translates to CASSYTDGREVGYTF.

A note on this clone: This sequence may be a read error, since a much larger clone differs from it by one base. Other DNA sequences in the same sample also yield this CDR3. The chain links TRBV7-9 to TRBJ2-3; D may be TRBD2 (5 bases). This CDR3 is 16 amino acids long. Trimming shortened V by 4 bases and J by 6 bases, and 20 bases separated the two germline ends. The germline gives CDR1 SEHNR, CDR2 FQNEAQ (reference sequence). The CDR3, as DNA: TGTGCCAGCAGCTCTGGACTGGGTATGATGGCGGATACGCAGTATTTT. It encodes CASSSGLGMMADTQYF.

The chain links TRBV28 to TRBJ2-3; TRBD2 is a possible D gene (6 bases). Trimming left V 5 bases short and J 6 bases short, with 15 bases between. Germline V gene sequence: CDR1 MDHEN, CDR2 SYDVKM. This CDR3 is 14 amino acids long. DNA for the CDR3: TGTGCCAGCAGTCCTGCGGGACCTGGGGATACGCAGTATTTT. Translating gives CASSPAGPGDTQYF.